The sequence of this T cell receptor beta chain was determined in a study of blood T cell repertoires in COVID-19. TCRdb keeps only in-frame clones here, not all; method: immunoSEQ multiplex PCR. The sample records about 100,000 clones, over 75% being singletons. Germline V CDR1 and CDR2: SGHTA, FQGNSA. V lost 6 bases to trimming and J lost 4 bases; unmatched junction nucleotides: 5. The CDR3 has 15 amino acids. In its sample, this clone was seen once. Material: peripheral blood. The TCR was taken from a human donor in a cohort sampled during active COVID-19. The rearrangement uses TRBV7-2 and TRBJ2-5; TRBD2 agrees at 13 bases. CDR3 amino acids: CASSSRTSGRETQYF. The CDR3 bases are TGTGCCAGCAGTTCCAGGACTAGCGGGAGAGAGACCCAGTACTTC.